This T cell receptor (beta chain) was documented in a study of T cells in localized non-small cell lung cancer. Regarding this clone: Its cognate antigen is unknown.

Produced via immunoSEQ multiplex PCR; TCRdb's table is partial and in-frame only. The table includes 25,000 or so clones, roughly 88% detected once. Findings and limits, study-wide: Adjacent uninvolved lung had the highest clonality, suggesting focused antigen responses. A median of 57 of the top 100 tumor clones appeared in adjacent lung, which was paired and uninvolved. Owing to sequencing of a solitary tumor region, heterogeneity cannot be discounted.

The TCR sequence derives from a man between 40 and 69 years old with stage II lung adenocarcinoma. This material consisted of PBMCs, taken before any cancer treatment.

The CDR3 region has the DNA TGTGCCAGCAGCTTAGCTGTGAAAGTAGAGGGCGAGCAGTACTTC. Its translation: CASSLAVKVEGEQYF. The chain joins TRBV7-9 to TRBJ2-7, with TRBD2 as a possible D gene (5 bases). V lost 0 bases and J 6 bases, leaving 15 bases between the germline ends. CDR3 length equals 15 residues. Germline V CDR1 and CDR2: SEHNR, FQNEAQ (reference sequence).